The rows below give T cell receptor beta chains drawn from one sample of a study of OX40 agonist ivuxolimab in advanced cancers. Produced via immunoSEQ multiplex PCR; TCRdb's table is partial and in-frame only. The table shows about 69,000 clones, with 80% to 90% occurring only once. The sample consisted of CD4+ or CD8+ T cells sorted from blood, taken in a trial of the OX40 agonist ivuxolimab. The receptors originated from an adult with an advanced solid tumor such as melanoma, head and neck, liver or kidney cancer. The CDR3 runs from the conserved cysteine through the conserved F or W. The order of the fields is D gene, clone size, J gene, V gene, CDR3 DNA, CDR3 protein. D genes are given only for firm matches. Part of the rows lack a size; the others show once, few, many or a class for expanded clones.

TRBD2 | NA | TRBJ2-3 | TRBV5-8 | TGTGCCAGCAGCTTGGCTAGACTAGCGGGAGGCGGCACAGATACGCAGTATTTT | CASSLARLAGGGTDTQYF
TRBD2 | NA | TRBJ2-2 | TRBV10-3 | TGTGCCATCAACGGACAGCCGGGACTAGCGGAGAACACCGGGGAGCTGTTTTTT | CAINGQPGLAENTGELFF
TRBD2 | NA | TRBJ2-5 | TRBV6-5 | TGTGCCAGCAGAATAGCGGGAGGAGAGACCCAGTACTTC | CASRIAGGETQYF
NA | NA | TRBJ2-1 | TRBV19 | TGTGCCAGTACCTCCCTTTACAATGAGCAGTTCTTC | CASTSLYNEQFF
NA | once | TRBJ1-5 | TRBV9 | TGTGCCAGCAGCGTAACAGGTAGTAATCAGCCCCAGCATTTT | CASSVTGSNQPQHF
TRBD2 | NA | TRBJ2-2 | TRBV15 | TGTGCCACCAGCAGAAGCGGGGATGAGCTGTTTTTT | CATSRSGDELFF
NA | NA | TRBJ2-7 | TRBV2 | TGTGCCAGCAGTGAAGGTAACGTCCAAAACGAGCAGTACTTC | CASSEGNVQNEQYF
NA | NA | TRBJ2-2 | TRBV28 | TGTGCCAGCACCCCGTTAAGGACGAACACCGGGGAGCTGTTTTTT | CASTPLRTNTGELFF
TRBD1 | NA | TRBJ1-4 | TRBV4-3 | TGCGCCAGCAGCCAAGACTACAGGGGGAACGAAAAACTGTTTTTT | CASSQDYRGNEKLFF
NA | once | TRBJ1-5 | TRBV10-1 | TGCGCCACTTGCGTTCCCAATCAGCCCCAGCATTTT | CATCVPNQPQHF
TRBD2 | NA | TRBJ2-3 | TRBV5-5 | TGTGCCAGCACCCCAGCGGGAGGGCCTTCGGATACGCAGTATTTT | CASTPAGGPSDTQYF
NA | NA | TRBJ2-2 | TRBV18 | TGTGCCAGCTCATTTACCAGGACAGAGAACACCGGGGAGCTGTTTTTT | CASSFTRTENTGELFF
NA | NA | TRBJ1-2 | TRBV10-3 | TGTGCCATCACTTTGACAGATTCGGACTATGGCTACACCTTC | CAITLTDSDYGYTF
NA | NA | TRBJ2-7 | TRBV4-3 | TGCGCCAGCAGCCCTAGGATCTCCTACGAGCAGTACTTC | CASSPRISYEQYF
NA | NA | TRBJ2-2 | TRBV5-5 | TGTGCCAGCAGCTTGTCAGGGCCAGGACGGGAGCTGTTTTTT | CASSLSGPGRELFF
NA | NA | TRBJ2-7 | TRBV28 | TGTGCCAGCAGCAGACACTTCCCCGAGCAGTACTTC | CASSRHFPEQYF
TRBD1 | NA | TRBJ2-7 | TRBV11-1 | TGTGCCAGCAGCCCTCGGACAGGGGGCGTGCGGGAGCAGTACTTC | CASSPRTGGVREQYF
TRBD1 | NA | TRBJ1-1 | TRBV11-3 | TGTGCCAGCAGCTTAGATCAGGGAGGATCACAGGGGGACACTGAAGCTTTCTTT | CASSLDQGGSQGDTEAFF
TRBD1 | NA | TRBJ2-7 | TRBV9 | TGTGCCAGCAGCGTAGAACAGGGGGCACGTGAGCAGTACTTC | CASSVEQGAREQYF
NA | NA | TRBJ2-3 | TRBV27 | TGTGCCAGCAGCTCCTGGTCAGATACGCAGTATTTT | CASSSWSDTQYF
NA | NA | TRBJ2-2 | TRBV27 | TGTGCCAGCAGTCGGCAGGGTGGGACCGGGGAGCTGTTTTTT | CASSRQGGTGELFF
TRBD1 | NA | TRBJ1-2 | TRBV19 | TGTGCCAGTTCGACAGGGTCTGATATACATGGCTACACCTTC | CASSTGSDIHGYTF
NA | NA | TRBJ1-2 | TRBV27 | TGTGCCAGCAGTTTAGTGTTACCGGGAGGCCTACAAGCTAACTATGGCTACACCTTC | CASSLVLPGGLQANYGYTF
NA | few | TRBJ1-2 | TRBV7-7 | TGTGCTAGCAGCTTAACACCTAACTATGGCTACACCTTC | CASSLTPNYGYTF
TRBD2 | NA | TRBJ2-5 | TRBV5-4 | TGTGCCAGCAGCTTCGGGACTAGCGGTGGTGAGACCCAGTACTTC | CASSFGTSGGETQYF
NA | NA | TRBJ1-1 | TRBV6-1 | TGTGCCAGCAGCACCCAAGGGGGGGTGACTGAAGCTTTCTTT | CASSTQGGVTEAFF
TRBD2 | once | TRBJ2-7 | TRBV11-2 | TGTGCCAGCAGCTTACGCTCTAGCGGGGGAGGGTGGCAGTACTTC | CASSLRSSGGGWQYF
TRBD2 | NA | TRBJ2-1 | TRBV5-1 | TGCGCCAGCAGCTTGATCCCTAGCGGAGGCTACAATGAGCAGTTCTTC | CASSLIPSGGYNEQFF
NA | few | TRBJ2-3 | TRBV11-2 | TGTGCCAGCAGCTTTAGACGATATAGCACAGATACGCAGTATTTT | CASSFRRYSTDTQYF
NA | NA | TRBJ1-5 | TRBV27 | TGTGCCAGCAGTTTATCATTTCTACAGCCCCAGCATTTT | CASSLSFLQPQHF
TRBD2 | NA | TRBJ2-1 | TRBV5-1 | TGCGCCAGCAGCTTGGTTAGCGGGAGGAATTACAATGAGCAGTTCTTC | CASSLVSGRNYNEQFF
TRBD1 | NA | TRBJ1-5 | TRBV19 | TGTGCCAGTAGTATTCCTGGCAGGGGGGCAGGTCAGCCCCAGCATTTT | CASSIPGRGAGQPQHF
NA | NA | TRBJ2-1 | TRBV20-1 | TGCAGTGCTAGGCTGCCTGGAGTGCAGTTCTTC | CSARLPGVQFF
NA | NA | TRBJ1-4 | TRBV5-5 | TGTGCCAGCAGCTCAATTGAGGGGCCGGGGATTAATGAAAAACTGTTTTTT | CASSSIEGPGINEKLFF
NA | once | TRBJ2-2 | TRBV7-2 | TGTGCCAGCAGCTTATACGGGGAGCTGTTTTTT | CASSLYGELFF
NA | NA | TRBJ1-1 | TRBV19 | TGTGCCAGTACTGACAGTCGGGGCACTGAAGCTTTCTTT | CASTDSRGTEAFF
NA | few | TRBJ1-5 | TRBV5-4 | TGTGCCAGCAGCTTGACACAGTACAATCAGCCCCAGCATTTT | CASSLTQYNQPQHF
NA | NA | TRBJ1-5 | TRBV30 | TGTGCCTGGAGCCAGGAAAGCAATCAGCCCCAGCATTTT | CAWSQESNQPQHF
TRBD1 | NA | TRBJ2-3 | TRBV7-8 | TGTGCCAGCAAGTTGGGGACAGACACAGATACGCAGTATTTT | CASKLGTDTDTQYF
TRBD2 | medium-sized | TRBJ2-1 | TRBV19 | TGTGCCAGTAGTCCCGGCGGGGGACCATACAATGAGCAGTTCTTC | CASSPGGGPYNEQFF
TRBD2 | NA | TRBJ2-5 | TRBV7-2 | TGTGCCAGCAGCTTAGTTCTAGCGGGAGTAGAGACCCAGTACTTC | CASSLVLAGVETQYF
NA | NA | TRBJ2-7 | TRBV28 | TGTGCCAGCAGTTTCGGGGGCAGGGGTTACGAGCAGTACTTC | CASSFGGRGYEQYF
NA | NA | TRBJ1-2 | TRBV19 | TGTGCCAGTACCCGGGGAGGGACAACTAACTATGGCTACACCTTC | CASTRGGTTNYGYTF
TRBD1 | NA | TRBJ2-7 | TRBV4-2 | TGTGCCAGCACCAAAGAGGGGGCCTTCTACGAGCAGTACTTC | CASTKEGAFYEQYF
NA | NA | TRBJ2-2 | TRBV11-1 | TGTGCCAGCAGCTTAGTTTCCGGGACGAACACCGGGGAGCTGTTTTTT | CASSLVSGTNTGELFF
NA | NA | TRBJ1-2 | TRBV28 | TGTGCCAGCAGCCTGAGTAACTATGGCTACACCTTC | CASSLSNYGYTF
NA | NA | TRBJ1-5 | TRBV7-2 | TGTGCCAGCAGACTTACCAGCAATCAGCCCCAGCATTTT | CASRLTSNQPQHF
TRBD1 | few | TRBJ2-4 | TRBV27 | TGTGCCAGCAGTTCCTCCGGGACAGGGGAAAACATTCAGTACTTC | CASSSSGTGENIQYF